The 18 T cell receptor beta chains reported below all come from one sample, sequenced in a study of CD8+ T cells in alopecia areata. RNA extraction was followed by reverse transcription into cDNA, which acted as the sequencing template. The assay was immunoSEQ multiplex PCR, and TCRdb's table has in-frame clones only and misses some. The table lists approximately 99,000 clones, over 55% of them singletons. The sample comprised NKG2D-low CD8+ T cells sorted from blood. Source of these receptors: a human donor with alopecia areata.

The V call is TRBV28, the J call TRBJ2-7; 7 nucleotides agree with TRBD1. Germline V lookup: CDR1 MDHEN, CDR2 SYDVKM. V shed 5 bases, J shed 0 bases, and the junction held 16 bases outside the gene matches. The CDR3 consists of 18 residues. The CDR3 DNA sequence: TGTGCCAGCAGTCCGAGTGGGACAGTCCCTAGCAGCTCCTACGAGCAGTACTTC. Its translation is CASSPSGTVPSSSYEQYF.

V usage is TRBV29-1 and J usage is TRBJ1-3; D uncertain. V was pared by 4 bases and J by 2 bases, with 3 bases between. Germline V CDR1 and CDR2: SQVTM, ANQGSEA. This CDR3 contains 11 residues. The chain's CDR3 is CSVAAGNTIYF. The CDR3 DNA reads TGCAGCGTTGCGGCTGGAAACACCATATATTTT.

The rearrangement joins TRBV2 to TRBJ2-7; 12 positions match TRBD2. Germline V lookup: CDR1 SNHLY, CDR2 FYNNEI. Trimming cost V 6 bases and J 0 bases; bases outside gene matches: 3. The CDR3 consists of 15 residues. CDR3 sequence reads: CASRLLAGGSYEQYF. For the CDR3, the DNA is TGTGCCAGCAGGTTACTAGCGGGAGGCTCCTACGAGCAGTACTTC.

V and J are TRBV28 and TRBJ2-7; tentatively, D is TRBD2 (7 bases). This CDR3 is built from 13 residues. Trimming stripped 1 base from V and 6 bases from J, with 10 bases between. Germline CDR1 and CDR2: MDHEN and SYDVKM. The CDR3 here is CASSLLGGAEQYF. CDR3 bases: TGTGCCAGCAGTTTATTGGGGGGGGCCGAGCAGTACTTC.

The gene calls are TRBV5-4 and TRBJ2-1, with 9 bases identical to TRBD2. The CDR3 covers 13 residues. J was trimmed by 6 bases and V by 4 bases; bases with no gene match: 2. Germline-derived CDR1 and CDR2 are SGHNT and YYREEE (reference sequence). The CDR3 loop is CASSGAGGNEQFF. The CDR3 coding sequence is TGTGCCAGCAGCGGAGCGGGGGGCAATGAGCAGTTCTTC.

The chain links TRBV7-9 to TRBJ1-4, with D perhaps TRBD1 (5 bases). Germline V gene data show CDR1 as SEHNR and CDR2 as FQNEAQ (reference sequence). The CDR3 covers 11 residues. V lost 6 bases and J 8 bases, leaving 7 bases between the germline ends. The CDR3 DNA follows: TGTGCCAGCAGTAGACAGGAAAAACTGTTTTTT. It codes for CASSRQEKLFF.

The gene calls are TRBV28 and TRBJ1-2; tentative D call: TRBD1 (6 bases). CDR3 size: 15 residues. The V end lost 6 bases, the J end lost 0 bases, and 14 bases lay between the germline ends. Germline CDR1 MDHEN, CDR2 SYDVKM. Here the CDR3 reads CASSSRGASNYGYTF. For the CDR3, the DNA is TGTGCCAGCAGCAGTCGGGGGGCATCTAACTATGGCTACACCTTC.

This clone was seen more than once but under ten times. V gene TRBV6-6 combines with J gene TRBJ2-2; D is undetermined. The CDR3 extends over 15 amino acids. CDR1 is MNHNY, CDR2 SVGAGI, per germline (reference sequence). Trimming shortened V by 4 bases and J by 6 bases, and 15 bases separated the two germline ends. CDR3 in DNA: TGTGCCAGCAGTTTCTATGCATTCCAGGCCGGGGAGCTGTTTTTT. Translated, it gives CASSFYAFQAGELFF.

The V and J genes are TRBV28 and TRBJ2-7; maybe TRBD1 (6 bases). V lost 4 bases and J 3 bases, leaving 7 bases between the germline ends. CDR1 MDHEN and CDR2 SYDVKM come from the germline V gene. This CDR3 is built from 12 residues. CDR3 protein: CASSSDSYEQYF. For the CDR3, the DNA is TGTGCCAGCAGTTCGGACAGCTACGAGCAGTACTTC.

This chain uses TRBV27 with TRBJ1-1, with a weak D call TRBD1 (5 bases). The germline CDR1 and CDR2 sequences are MNHEY and SMNVEV (reference sequence). The CDR3 is made up of 11 amino acids. V lost 4 bases and J lost 7, with 7 bases in between. The CDR3 reads CASSYGGEAFF. For the CDR3, the DNA is TGTGCCAGCAGTTACGGGGGTGAAGCTTTCTTT.

In this sample, this clone turned up many times. The rearrangement joins TRBV10-2 to TRBJ2-1; no definite D call. The germline V and J ends were trimmed by 3 bases and 10 bases, with 13 bases remaining between them. CDR1 and CDR2 from the germline V gene are WSHSY and SAAADI. The CDR3 runs to 13 residues. This chain's CDR3 is CASSDLLGTEQFF. The DNA of the CDR3 is TGCGCCAGCAGTGACCTGTTGGGAACCGAGCAGTTCTTC.

The J gene is TRBJ2-1, the V gene TRBV13, with 9 positions matching TRBD2. The V and J ends lost 2 bases and 6 bases, in that order; junction bases with no gene match: 5. CDR1 is PRHDT, CDR2 FYEKMQ, per germline (reference sequence). The CDR3 loop spans 15 amino acids. The CDR3 region has the DNA TGTGCCAGCAGCTTACGGGCTAGCGGGGCCAATGAGCAGTTCTTC. Protein sequence: CASSLRASGANEQFF.

V is TRBV10-2 and J is TRBJ2-1, with D perhaps assigned TRBD1 or TRBD2 (5 bases each). The germline CDR1 and CDR2 sequences are WSHSY and SAAADI. This CDR3 has 12 amino acids. The V end was cut by 2 bases, the J end by 8 bases, with 7 bases between. This CDR3 is CASSEGGHEQFF. The CDR3 nucleotides read TGCGCCAGCAGTGAGGGGGGACATGAGCAGTTCTTC.

The gene calls are TRBV20-1 and TRBJ2-2; D uncertain. Trimming took 0 bases from V and 8 from J, leaving 4 bases between them. Germline V gene sequence: CDR1 DFQATT, CDR2 SNEGSKA (reference sequence). This CDR3 contains 11 residues. In DNA form, the CDR3 reads TGCAGTGCTAGAGATCTAGGGGAGCTGTTTTTT. Encoded protein: CSARDLGELFF.

The rearrangement links TRBV27 to TRBJ2-1; 15 bases fit TRBD2. After removal of 6 bases from V and 1 base from J, the junction contained 7 bases not matched to a gene. The CDR3 runs to 18 residues. CDR1 is MNHEY and CDR2 is SMNVEV in the germline V gene (reference sequence). CDR3 DNA: TGTGCCAGCAGCTCGCTAGGACTAGCGGGAGGGTCCTACAATGAGCAGTTCTTC. Amino acid sequence: CASSSLGLAGGSYNEQFF.

This clone was recorded a few times. This chain joins TRBV7-9 and TRBJ2-5, with 11 bases lining up with TRBD1. This CDR3 is built from 16 residues. Germline V CDR1 and CDR2: SEHNR, FQNEAQ (reference sequence). V trimming: 6 bases; J trimming: 1 base; junction bases outside the gene matches: 7. CDR3 protein: CASSNRDRGVQETQYF. Here the CDR3 DNA reads TGTGCCAGCAGTAACCGGGACAGGGGGGTCCAAGAGACCCAGTACTTC.

The chain joins TRBV7-8 to TRBJ2-7; the D gene could be TRBD1 or TRBD2 (5 bases each). Trimming removed 7 bases from V and 7 bases from J, with 14 bases in between. Germline V gene data show CDR1 as SGHVS and CDR2 as FQNEAQ. This CDR3 spans 12 amino acids. The CDR3 protein is CASIGDPGEQYF. In DNA form, the CDR3 reads TGTGCCAGCATAGGGGACCCGGGGGAGCAGTACTTC.

The rearrangement links TRBV9 to TRBJ1-2; the D gene is possibly TRBD1 (6 bases). The germline V gene encodes CDR1 SGDLS and CDR2 YYNGEE. The CDR3 length is 15 residues. Between the trimmed V and J ends, which lost 4 bases and 4 bases, there was a span of 17 bases. The chain's CDR3 is CASSPDTGTFYGYTF. The CDR3 DNA follows: TGTGCCAGCAGCCCAGACACAGGGACCTTCTATGGCTACACCTTC.